The 30 T cell receptor beta chains presented below share a single source sample, sequenced in a study of identical twins. Via MiXCR, TCRdb re-called the 5' RACE reads, giving one row per CDR3 protein. The sample contains 500,000 or so distinct CDR3 sequences, roughly a fifth of which appear only once. This sample was shared with a second study, whose subject was T cells expressing NK-cell markers.

The sequenced material came from CD4+ T cells sorted from blood. Receptors were obtained from a woman under 30 in good health.

This clonotype showed up just once. The chain links TRBV25-1 to TRBJ2-2, with 8 bases that match TRBD1. V lost 4 bases to trimming and J lost 4 bases; unmatched junction nucleotides: 14. This CDR3 spans 18 amino acids. The germline CDR1 and CDR2 sequences are MGHDK and SYGVNS. Written as DNA, the CDR3 is TGTGCCAGCAGTGGGGCCGAAAGTGGGACAGGCTTCACCGGGGAGCTGTTTTTT. Protein product: CASSGAESGTGFTGELFF.

The chain employs TRBV20-1 and TRBJ2-1; TRBD2 might be the D (6 bases). V dropped 3 bases and J dropped 8 bases, with 14 bases sitting between them. Germline CDR1 reads DFQATT; CDR2 reads SNEGSKA (reference sequence). The CDR3 runs 13 residues. Here the CDR3 reads CSAREGTPDEQFF. For the CDR3, the DNA is TGCAGTGCTAGGGAAGGGACTCCGGATGAGCAGTTCTTC.

This clonotype appeared a few times. The V and J genes are TRBV5-1 and TRBJ2-7; TRBD2 matches 8 bases. With V trimmed by 4 bases and J by 0 bases, 3 bases remained unmatched. The CDR3 runs 14 residues. CDR1 and CDR2 (germline): SGHRS, YFSETQ. The CDR3 nucleotides are TGCGCCAGCAGCAAGAGCGGGAGCTCCTACGAGCAGTACTTC. This gives the protein CASSKSGSSYEQYF.

The chain is built from TRBV12-3 or TRBV12-4 and TRBJ1-2; D possibly corresponds to TRBD1 (6 bases). CDR3 size: 14 residues. Trimming took off 6 bases at V and 5 bases at J, with 16 bases between the two ends. The CDR3 nucleotides are TGTGCCAGCAGAGGGGTAGGGGGTCTGTATGGCTACACCTTC. This encodes CASRGVGGLYGYTF.

This clonotype was recorded a few times. The chain couples TRBV7-2 to TRBJ2-5; D remains ambiguous. Germline V gene sequence: CDR1 SGHTA, CDR2 FQGNSA. The V gene lost 1 base and the J gene lost 0 bases, with 12 bases spanning the gap. The CDR3 is 16 residues long. CDR3 DNA sequence: TGTGCCAGCAGCTTAGTTCCAGACGCGTACCAAGAGACCCAGTACTTC. Protein sequence: CASSLVPDAYQETQYF. Drawing the rest from reference TRBV7-2 and TRBJ2-5, the complete variable domain is GAGVSQSPSNKVTEKGKDVELRCDPISGHTALYWYRQSLGQGLEFLIYFQGNSAPDKSGLPSDRFSAERTGGSVSTLTIQRTQQEDSAVYLCASSLVPDAYQETQYFGPGTRLLVL.

This sequence joins TRBV15 and TRBJ2-3; TRBD1 matches 7 bases. J was trimmed by 2 bases and V by 5 bases; bases with no gene match: 7. There are 15 residues in the CDR3. Germline loops: CDR1 LNHNV, CDR2 YYDKDF (reference sequence). The CDR3 DNA reads TGTGCCACCAGCGACGGGACAGCATACACAGATACGCAGTATTTT. Amino acids: CATSDGTAYTDTQYF.

This clonotype was seen more than once but under ten times. The chain couples TRBV11-2 to TRBJ2-7, with D unresolved. The CDR3 length is 13 residues. Trimming took off 5 bases at V and 3 bases at J, with 11 bases between the two ends. Germline CDR1 reads SGHAT; CDR2 reads FQNNGV. The chain's CDR3 is CASSRRADYEQYF. CDR3 in DNA: TGTGCCAGCAGCCGAAGGGCCGACTACGAGCAGTACTTC.

The genes are TRBV10-3 and TRBJ2-5; maybe TRBD1 (5 bases). The V end was cut by 3 bases, the J end by 5 bases, with 13 bases between. This CDR3 region has 14 residues. Germline CDR1 is ENHRY and CDR2 is SYGVKD. The chain's CDR3 is CAISEGELGETQYF. CDR3 sequence (DNA): TGTGCCATCAGTGAAGGGGAACTTGGGGAGACCCAGTACTTC.

This clonotype was counted ten times or more. This rearrangement joins TRBV10-3 to TRBJ2-1; D is possibly TRBD2 (6 bases). The CDR3 runs 15 residues. The germline CDR1 and CDR2 sequences are ENHRY and SYGVKD. V was cut by 3 bases and J by 5 bases, with 14 bases left in between. CDR3 sequence: CAISDSRDGHNEQFF. The DNA for the CDR3 is TGTGCCATCAGTGATTCGCGGGACGGACACAATGAGCAGTTCTTC.

This clonotype showed up just a few times. The rearrangement links TRBV29-1 to TRBJ1-1; TRBD1 matches at 7 bases. CDR3 size: 15 residues. The junction had 14 bases not matched to a gene; V was cut back by 6 bases and J by 4 bases. Looked up from germline, CDR1 is SQVTM and CDR2 is ANQGSEA. CDR3 sequence reads: CSVATGVIGFTEAFF. The CDR3 DNA is TGCAGCGTCGCCACAGGGGTTATAGGCTTCACTGAAGCTTTCTTT.

This clonotype was counted a few times. The J gene is TRBJ2-5, the V gene TRBV29-1, with TRBD2 as a possible D gene (5 bases). Germline lookup yields CDR1 SQVTM and CDR2 ANQGSEA. The CDR3 loop spans 12 amino acids. Trimming removed 4 bases from V and 5 bases from J, with 11 bases in between. In DNA, the CDR3 is TGCAGCGTTGGTAGGCGGGCGGAGACCCAGTACTTC. Translating gives CSVGRRAETQYF.

CDR3 coding DNA: TGTGCCAGCAGCTTAAGATTCCAGGGGGCGGGCGGCTACACCTTC. It encodes CASSLRFQGAGGYTF. The chain recombines TRBV11-2 with TRBJ1-2; 8 bases line up with TRBD1. This CDR3 spans 15 amino acids. Germline V gene sequence: CDR1 SGHAT, CDR2 FQNNGV. Trimming cost V 2 bases and J 8 bases; bases outside gene matches: 10.

This clonotype was recorded many times. The V and J genes are TRBV5-1 and TRBJ2-7, with D perhaps assigned TRBD1 or TRBD2 (6 bases each). This CDR3 is 14 amino acids long. Trimming took 3 bases from V and 4 from J, leaving 14 bases between them. Germline CDR1 and CDR2: SGHRS and YFSETQ. CDR3 region: CASSWGDTRYEQYF. For the CDR3, the DNA is TGCGCCAGCAGCTGGGGGGACACCCGGTACGAGCAGTACTTC.

This clonotype was seen only a few times. The rearrangement joins TRBV7-2 to TRBJ2-7; 9 nucleotides agree with TRBD2. V dropped 3 bases and J dropped 5; count of bases not matched to a gene: 11. The CDR3 runs to 16 residues. Germline loops: CDR1 SGHTA, CDR2 FQGNSA. The chain's CDR3 is CASSFLLAGRGHEQYF. The CDR3 coding sequence is TGTGCCAGCAGCTTTCTTCTAGCGGGACGAGGCCACGAGCAGTACTTC.

The chain uses TRBV20-1 and TRBJ2-7, with no clear D. The CDR3 covers 11 residues. The V end was cut by 6 bases, the J end by 1 base, with 7 bases between. Germline values: CDR1 DFQATT, CDR2 SNEGSKA (reference sequence). This CDR3 reads CSASDSYEQYF. The CDR3 region has the DNA TGCAGTGCATCTGATTCCTACGAGCAGTACTTC.

The V gene is TRBV12-5, the J gene TRBJ2-5; TRBD2 aligns across 9 bases. V lost 6 bases and J lost 2; bases outside the gene matches: 19. In germline, CDR1 is LGHNT, CDR2 FRNRAP. The CDR3 has 19 residues. The CDR3 region has the DNA TGTGCTAGTGGACGTGGCGGTTCGGTAACTAGCGGGTTTCAAGAGACCCAGTACTTC. It yields the protein CASGRGGSVTSGFQETQYF. Full variable domain (rest looked up from reference TRBV12-5 and TRBJ2-5): DARVTQTPRHKVTEMGQEVTMRCQPILGHNTVFWYRQTMMQGLELLAYFRNRAPLDDSGMPKDRFSAEMPDATLATLKIQPSEPRDSAVYFCASGRGGSVTSGFQETQYFGPGTRLLVL.

The CDR3 protein is CASSYRASGRLETQYF. The CDR3 DNA follows: TGTGCCAGCAGTTATCGTGCAAGCGGGAGGTTGGAGACCCAGTACTTC. The rearrangement uses TRBV6-5 and TRBJ2-5; 9 bases align to TRBD2. The CDR3 length is 16 residues. CDR1 MNHEY and CDR2 SVGAGI come from the germline V gene. Unmatched junction bases numbered 10, after V lost 3 bases and J lost 5 bases.

This clonotype turned up a few times. V usage is TRBV5-1 and J usage is TRBJ1-3; 10 bases are shared with TRBD1. This CDR3 spans 17 amino acids. The V and J ends lost 3 bases and 0 bases, in that order; junction bases with no gene match: 6. CDR1 is SGHRS, CDR2 YFSETQ, per germline. The CDR3 coding sequence is TGCGCCAGCAGCTCGATGGGACAGGGGATCTCTGGAAACACCATATATTTT. It is translated as CASSSMGQGISGNTIYF.

The chain is built from TRBV6-2 or TRBV6-3 and TRBJ2-7, with 7 bases fitting TRBD1. The CDR3 length is 14 residues. Trimming removed 6 bases from V and 1 base from J; junction bases left unmatched: 6. CDR1 and CDR2 from the germline V gene are MNHEY and SVGEGT. CDR3 loop: CASRGRQGSYEQYF. CDR3 DNA: TGTGCCAGCAGAGGACGACAGGGTTCCTACGAGCAGTACTTC.

This clonotype was counted once. The chain combines TRBV29-1 with TRBJ1-4; D gene uncertain. CDR1 and CDR2 (germline): SQVTM, ANQGSEA. CDR3 size: 11 residues. Trimming cost V 7 bases and J 8 bases, with 11 bases left between them. For the CDR3, the DNA is TGCAGCGCCCCTCACGGGGAAAAACTGTTTTTT. This sequence encodes CSAPHGEKLFF.

This clonotype was recorded only once. This chain connects TRBV6-6 to TRBJ2-2; no firm D call. The CDR3 runs to 13 residues. Trimming shortened V by 5 bases and J by 6 bases, and 10 bases separated the two germline ends. Germline lookup yields CDR1 MNHNY and CDR2 SVGAGI (reference sequence). The chain's CDR3 is CASSNARPGELFF. CDR3 nucleotides: TGTGCCAGCAGTAACGCCCGACCCGGGGAGCTGTTTTTT.

The chain joins TRBV5-1 to TRBJ1-2; TRBD1 matches at 8 bases. The germline V gene encodes CDR1 SGHRS and CDR2 YFSETQ. V shed 2 bases and J 6 bases; nucleotides not matched to a gene: 6. The CDR3 is 14 residues long. The CDR3, as DNA: TGCGCCAGCAGCTTTTCGGACAGGGCTGATGGCTACACCTTC. It translates to CASSFSDRADGYTF.

This chain uses TRBV12-3 or TRBV12-4 with TRBJ2-1, with 12 bases fitting TRBD2. V gave up 7 bases and J gave up 9 bases; unmatched junction bases: 7. The CDR3 spans 14 residues. In nucleotides, the CDR3 is TGTGCCAGCACCCTAGCGGGAGGGCCAGTTGAGCAGTTCTTC. It translates to CASTLAGGPVEQFF.

There are a few counts of this clonotype. This sequence joins TRBV7-9 and TRBJ1-6; 7 bases are shared with TRBD1. The length of the CDR3 is 13 residues. J was trimmed by 10 bases and V by 1 base; bases with no gene match: 1. Looked up from germline, CDR1 is SEHNR and CDR2 is FQNEAQ (reference sequence). The CDR3 bases are TGTGCCAGCAGCTTAGAGGACAGGTCACCCCTCCACTTT. Translated, it gives CASSLEDRSPLHF.

This clonotype occurred a few times. The chain employs TRBV4-3 and TRBJ2-7; 10 positions agree with TRBD2. With V trimmed by 0 bases and J by 1 base, 9 bases remained unmatched. Looked up from germline, CDR1 is LGHNA and CDR2 is YSLEER. This CDR3 is 18 amino acids long. In DNA, the CDR3 is TGCGCCAGCAGCCAAGATATACATGGGACTAGCGTTTCCTACGAGCAGTACTTC. Protein: CASSQDIHGTSVSYEQYF.

The rearrangement joins TRBV20-1 to TRBJ2-7; 9 bases agree with TRBD2. Germline trimming cut 4 bases from V and 5 bases from J; bases unmatched to any gene: 9. This CDR3 has 14 residues. Germline lookup yields CDR1 DFQATT and CDR2 SNEGSKA (reference sequence). CDR3 region: CSANSGSGANEQYF. DNA for the CDR3: TGCAGTGCTAATAGCGGGAGTGGTGCTAACGAGCAGTACTTC.

This sequence joins TRBV7-2 and TRBJ2-1, with 7 nucleotides matching TRBD2. Per germline, CDR1 SGHTA and CDR2 FQGNSA. The CDR3 is 17 residues long. V lost 2 bases and J lost 7; bases outside the gene matches: 14. The CDR3 region has the DNA TGTGCCAGCAGCTTACGGTCCGGGGGGTCCATTGGAAATGAGCAGTTCTTC. This sequence encodes CASSLRSGGSIGNEQFF.

The chain joins TRBV18 to TRBJ2-1; D uncertain. V was pared by 2 bases and J by 8 bases, with 19 bases between. Germline assignment: CDR1 KGHSH and CDR2 LQKENI. This CDR3 has 16 amino acids. CDR3 region: CASSPNIGDFSYEQFF. The CDR3 nucleotides read TGTGCCAGCTCACCAAATATAGGCGATTTCAGCTATGAGCAGTTCTTC.

V is TRBV6-1 and J is TRBJ1-3; D is uncertain. V lost 7 bases and J lost 0, with 10 bases in between. Looked up from germline, CDR1 is MNHNS and CDR2 is SASEGT. The CDR3 has 14 amino acids. CDR3 amino acids: CASKYGVSGNTIYF. DNA of the CDR3: TGTGCCAGCAAATATGGGGTCTCTGGAAACACCATATATTTT.

The chain has TRBV6-2 or TRBV6-3 and TRBJ2-1; 11 bases fit TRBD2. The CDR3 spans 18 residues. The ends lost 6 bases at V and 7 bases at J; junction bases unmatched: 17. CDR1 and CDR2 from the germline V gene are MNHEY and SVGEGT. The CDR3 here is CASRETPVRLAGFNEQFF. As DNA, the CDR3 is TGTGCCAGCAGAGAGACTCCCGTGCGACTAGCGGGATTTAATGAGCAGTTCTTC.